A selection of T cell receptor beta chains follows, all from one sample in a study of blood T cells in healthy people across ages. TCRdb ran MiXCR on the 5' RACE reads and lists one entry per CDR3 protein. This sample has about 1,400,000 distinct CDR3 sequences, with around 59% found just once. Input material: blood. The receptors originated from a man aged 18 to 29 in good health. Each CDR3 is given with its conserved first and last residue. A D gene is named only where the DNA matches it firmly. Not all rows give a size; the values are once, few, many and, for expanded clones, a class.

TRBV16	TRBD2	TRBJ2-3	-	TGTGCCAGCAGCCAATCAGGACTAGCGGGCAGCACAGATACGCAGTATTTT	CASSQSGLAGSTDTQYF
TRBV20-1	-	TRBJ2-5	-	TGCAGTTCTCGTCCGAGTGGAGAGACCCAGTACTTC	CSSRPSGETQYF
TRBV5-5	-	TRBJ2-7	-	TGTGCCAGCAGCCCGGGGACCCACTTCTACGAGCAGTACTTC	CASSPGTHFYEQYF
TRBV10-3	TRBD1	TRBJ1-2	-	TGTGCCATCAGGGAAGAGACAGGGTATGATGGCTACACCTTC	CAIREETGYDGYTF
TRBV20-1	TRBD2	TRBJ2-7	-	TGCAGTGCTAGAAAATTAACCGGGACTACCTATGACTACGAGCAGTACTTC	CSARKLTGTTYDYEQYF
TRBV10-3	TRBD2	TRBJ2-1	few	TGTGCCATCAGCCCAGATAGCGGGGGTATGTATGAGCAGTTCTTC	CAISPDSGGMYEQFF
TRBV5-1	TRBD1	TRBJ2-2	-	TGCGCCAGCACCTACCGGGACAGGGGTTCCGGGGAGCTGTTTTTT	CASTYRDRGSGELFF
TRBV18	TRBD1	TRBJ2-2	-	TGTGCCAGCTCACCACCGGACAGGGGCACCGGGGAGCTGTTTTTT	CASSPPDRGTGELFF
TRBV6-2/TRBV6-3	TRBD2	TRBJ2-3	once	TGTGCCAGCAGCCGACTAGCGGGAAGGGGTGCAGATACGCAGTATTTT	CASSRLAGRGADTQYF
TRBV3-1	TRBD1	TRBJ1-1	-	TGTGCCAGCAGCCAAGCAAGGACAGGGGGAACGGCTGAAGCTTTCTTT	CASSQARTGGTAEAFF
TRBV4-1	-	TRBJ1-5	-	TGCGCCAGCAGCCAAGATGGGTTAGGATATCAGCCCCAGCATTTT	CASSQDGLGYQPQHF
TRBV10-1	TRBD1	TRBJ2-3	-	TGCGCCAGCAGTGAGCGGACAGGGGTTGCAGATACGCAGTATTTT	CASSERTGVADTQYF
TRBV6-2/TRBV6-3	TRBD1	TRBJ1-6	-	TGTGCCAGCAGCTACGAACCGGGACAGGGCCCTGCCGGGCCGAATTCACCCCTCCACTTT	CASSYEPGQGPAGPNSPLHF
TRBV5-4	-	TRBJ2-7	-	TGTGCCAGCAACGACGGCGGCACCAGCTACGAGCAGTACTTC	CASNDGGTSYEQYF
TRBV12-3/TRBV12-4	TRBD1	TRBJ2-1	-	TGTGCCAGCAGCCGAGGGACAGGTCTATACAATGAGCAGTTCTTC	CASSRGTGLYNEQFF
TRBV4-1	TRBD2	TRBJ2-1	-	TGCGCCAGCAGCCCCCGTAGGACTAGCGGGGGGGCAAATGAGCAGTTCTTC	CASSPRRTSGGANEQFF
TRBV28	-	TRBJ2-5	once	TGTGCCAGCTCAAGAAGGAAAAGGGCGGGTATAGAGACCCAGTACTTC	CASSRRKRAGIETQYF
TRBV7-9	-	TRBJ2-1	-	TGTGCCAGCAGCCGACGGACAGACGACAATGAGCAGTTCTTC	CASSRRTDDNEQFF
TRBV6-5	TRBD1	TRBJ1-2	few	TGTGCCAGCAGTTACTTATCCGGGACAGGACCATCTAACTATGGCTACACCTTC	CASSYLSGTGPSNYGYTF
TRBV20-1	-	TRBJ2-1	-	TGCAGCCTCGACCTTTACAATGAGCAGTTCTTC	CSLDLYNEQFF
TRBV7-9	TRBD2	TRBJ2-3	few	TGTGCCAGCAGCTCGCAGCGCGGACAGAAGGGACTAGCGGGAGAAGATACGCAGTATTTT	CASSSQRGQKGLAGEDTQYF
TRBV14	TRBD1	TRBJ1-2	-	TGTGCCAGCAGCCAAGGTGGGACAGGGTTCAATGGCTACACCTTC	CASSQGGTGFNGYTF
TRBV12-3/TRBV12-4	-	TRBJ1-4	few	TGTGCCAGCAGTCCGCAGGGAGGTCAATCTAATGAAAAACTGTTTTTT	CASSPQGGQSNEKLFF
TRBV20-1	TRBD1	TRBJ1-4	-	TGCAGTGCTAGGGAACAGGGGGCGCCGGATGAAAAACTGTTTTTT	CSAREQGAPDEKLFF
TRBV7-8	-	TRBJ1-6	-	TGTGCCAGCAGCTTACCTCTCGCGGAGAGCTCCTATAATTCACCCCTCCACTTT	CASSLPLAESSYNSPLHF
TRBV11-2	TRBD1	TRBJ1-2	-	TGTGCCAGCAGCGCACGAGTGGCAGGGGGCGCGTCTGACTATGGCTACACCTTC	CASSARVAGGASDYGYTF
TRBV20-1	-	TRBJ1-5	-	TGCAGTGCTATAACCCGCCAGGGACGCCAGCCCCAGCATTTT	CSAITRQGRQPQHF
TRBV27	TRBD1	TRBJ2-7	few	TGTGCCAGCAGTATGACAGGGGGTTACGAGCAGTACTTC	CASSMTGGYEQYF
TRBV25-1	TRBD2	TRBJ2-7	-	TGTGCCAGCAGTGAATTACGGCTAGCGGGAGACTCCTACGAGCAGTACTTC	CASSELRLAGDSYEQYF
TRBV28	TRBD2	TRBJ2-7	-	TGTGCCAGCAGTTTAAGGCTAGCGGGATTCTACGAGCAGTACTTC	CASSLRLAGFYEQYF
TRBV6-5	TRBD2	TRBJ2-1	-	TGTGCCAGCAGTTCGGGACTATTAAGCTCCTACAATGAGCAGTTCTTC	CASSSGLLSSYNEQFF
TRBV28	TRBD2	TRBJ2-5	-	TGTGCCAGCAGTCCGTACTTTGCGGGGGGGCCCGGAGAGACCCAGTACTTC	CASSPYFAGGPGETQYF
TRBV10-3	-	TRBJ2-7	few	TGTGCCATCCTTGTACAGGGAAAAGGCCACGAGCAGTACTTC	CAILVQGKGHEQYF
TRBV29-1	-	TRBJ2-4	-	TGCAGCGTTGGGCCCAGGAGCGAAAACATTCAGTACTTC	CSVGPRSENIQYF
TRBV7-7	-	TRBJ2-5	-	TGTGCCAGCAGCTTTTCCGGGGCTCAGTCAGAGACCCAGTACTTC	CASSFSGAQSETQYF
TRBV28	-	TRBJ2-3	-	TGTGCCAGCAGTCCCATGGGTCGGGGAGATACGCAGTATTTT	CASSPMGRGDTQYF
TRBV20-1	-	TRBJ2-7	-	TGCAGTGTTCACAGAACCTACGGATCCTACGAGCAGTACTTC	CSVHRTYGSYEQYF
TRBV4-1	-	TRBJ1-1	-	TGCGCCAGCAGCCATCCAGGGGTAAACACTGAAGCTTTCTTT	CASSHPGVNTEAFF
TRBV6-5	-	TRBJ1-1	-	TGTGCCAGCAGTTACCAGGGGAGCAATGAAGCTTTCTTT	CASSYQGSNEAFF
TRBV4-2	-	TRBJ2-4	few	TGTGCCAGCAGCCAAGATTGGGGGAGTAGAGGGCAGTACTTC	CASSQDWGSRGQYF
TRBV20-1	-	TRBJ1-2	-	TGCAGTGCTGACCGGACAGAAACTAACTATGGCTACACCTTC	CSADRTETNYGYTF
TRBV4-1	-	TRBJ2-7	-	TGCGCCAGCAGCCAAGATTTATATGCCTACGAGCAGTACTTC	CASSQDLYAYEQYF
TRBV4-2	-	TRBJ2-7	-	TGTGCCAGCAGCGAGACGGGATACTACGAGCAGTACTTC	CASSETGYYEQYF
TRBV3-1	TRBD2	TRBJ2-2	-	TGTGCCAGCACCGCCGGACTAGCGGGAGCCCGAACCGGGGAGCTGTTTTTT	CASTAGLAGARTGELFF
TRBV4-3	TRBD2	TRBJ2-3	-	TGCGCCAGCGGCCAAGAAACCAGCGGGGGGCCTAGCACAGATACGCAGTATTTT	CASGQETSGGPSTDTQYF
TRBV7-9	-	TRBJ2-5	few	TGTGCCAGCAGCTGGACACAGACAGGTCTAGGAGAGACCCAGTACTTC	CASSWTQTGLGETQYF